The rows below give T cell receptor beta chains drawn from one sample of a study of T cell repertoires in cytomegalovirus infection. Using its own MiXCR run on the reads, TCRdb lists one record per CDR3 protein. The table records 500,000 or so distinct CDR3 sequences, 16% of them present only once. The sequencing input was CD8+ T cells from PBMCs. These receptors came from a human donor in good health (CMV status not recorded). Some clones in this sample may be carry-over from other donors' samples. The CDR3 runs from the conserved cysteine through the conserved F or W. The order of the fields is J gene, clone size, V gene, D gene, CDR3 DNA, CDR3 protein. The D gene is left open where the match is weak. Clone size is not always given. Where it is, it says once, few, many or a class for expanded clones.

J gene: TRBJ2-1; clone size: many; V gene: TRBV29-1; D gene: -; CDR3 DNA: TGCAGCGTTGAAGGGTTCCCCCGCTCCTACAATGAGCAGTTCTTC; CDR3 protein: CSVEGFPRSYNEQFF
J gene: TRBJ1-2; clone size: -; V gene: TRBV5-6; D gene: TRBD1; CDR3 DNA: TGTGCCAGCAGCGTGGGACAGGCTAACTATGGCTACACCTTC; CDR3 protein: CASSVGQANYGYTF
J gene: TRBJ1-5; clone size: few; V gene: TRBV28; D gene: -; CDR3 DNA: TGTGCCAGCAGTTTCGCAAAGGAGGACGCATACAGCCAGCCCCAGCATTTT; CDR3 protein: CASSFAKEDAYSQPQHF
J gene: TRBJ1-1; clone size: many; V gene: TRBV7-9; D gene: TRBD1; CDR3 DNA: TGTGCCAGCAGCCGGAGGAGGGGGCAAAGAGACACTGAAGCTTTCTTT; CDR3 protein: CASSRRRGQRDTEAFF
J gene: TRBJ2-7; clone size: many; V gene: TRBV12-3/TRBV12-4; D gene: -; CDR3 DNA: TGTGCCAGCAGTGAGGCAGGGCCCTACGAGCAGTACTTC; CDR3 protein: CASSEAGPYEQYF
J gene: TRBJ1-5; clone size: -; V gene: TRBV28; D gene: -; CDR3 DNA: TGTGCCAGCAGACCCGTGGATAATCAGCCCCAGCATTTT; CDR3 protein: CASRPVDNQPQHF
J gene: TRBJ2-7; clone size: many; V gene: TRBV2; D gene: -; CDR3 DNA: TGTGCCAGCAGCGGCCGGGCCCACTACGAGCAGTACTTC; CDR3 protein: CASSGRAHYEQYF
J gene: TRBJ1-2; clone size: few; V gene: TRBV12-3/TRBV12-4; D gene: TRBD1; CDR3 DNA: TGTGCCAGCAGGGGACAGGGGAGTTGGTATGGCTACACCTTC; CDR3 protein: CASRGQGSWYGYTF
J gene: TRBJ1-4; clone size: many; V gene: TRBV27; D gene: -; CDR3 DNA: TGTGCCAGCAGTTTTCGTGGCAGGGAAGGTGAAAAACTGTTTTTT; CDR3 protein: CASSFRGREGEKLFF
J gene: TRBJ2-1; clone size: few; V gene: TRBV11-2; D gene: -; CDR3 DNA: TGTGCCAGCAGCCGGGGGCGGCTCAATGAGCAGTTCTTC; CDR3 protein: CASSRGRLNEQFF